The T cell receptor (beta chain) described here comes from a study of shared clonotypes between healthy human individuals. Naive CD8 cells, CD45RO-negative and positively selected for CCR7, excluded terminally differentiated effector memory CD45RA+ cells. The repertoire was sequenced with immunoSEQ multiplex PCR; TCRdb's copy has only in-frame clones and lacks some. Among about 750,000 clones, more than 85% were seen once, and the ten largest hold 24%. On this clone: Different DNA sequences within this sample yield the same CDR3.

The sequencing input was naive CD8+ T cells sorted from blood. The clonotype was recovered from a man younger than 45 in good health.

CDR3 sequence reads: CASSGGDSNQPQHF. As DNA, the CDR3 is TGTGCCAGCAGCGGAGGGGATAGCAATCAGCCCCAGCATTTT. The chain employs TRBV7-9 and TRBJ1-5; D is perhaps TRBD1 (5 bases). CDR1 is SEHNR, CDR2 FQNEAQ, per germline (reference sequence). Between the trimmed V and J ends, which lost 5 bases and 0 bases, there was a span of 8 bases. The CDR3 totals 14 residues.